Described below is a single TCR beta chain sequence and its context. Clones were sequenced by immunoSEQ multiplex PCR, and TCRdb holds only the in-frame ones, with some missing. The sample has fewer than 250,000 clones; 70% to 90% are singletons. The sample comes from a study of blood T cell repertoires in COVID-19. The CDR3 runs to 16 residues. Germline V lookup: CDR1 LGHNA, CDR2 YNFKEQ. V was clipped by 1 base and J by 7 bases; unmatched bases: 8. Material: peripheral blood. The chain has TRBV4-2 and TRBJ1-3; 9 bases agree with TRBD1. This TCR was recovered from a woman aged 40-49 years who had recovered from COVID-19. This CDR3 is CASSQGGPDRGNTIYF. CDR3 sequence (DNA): TGTGCCAGCAGCCAAGGGGGCCCCGACAGGGGGAACACCATATATTTT.